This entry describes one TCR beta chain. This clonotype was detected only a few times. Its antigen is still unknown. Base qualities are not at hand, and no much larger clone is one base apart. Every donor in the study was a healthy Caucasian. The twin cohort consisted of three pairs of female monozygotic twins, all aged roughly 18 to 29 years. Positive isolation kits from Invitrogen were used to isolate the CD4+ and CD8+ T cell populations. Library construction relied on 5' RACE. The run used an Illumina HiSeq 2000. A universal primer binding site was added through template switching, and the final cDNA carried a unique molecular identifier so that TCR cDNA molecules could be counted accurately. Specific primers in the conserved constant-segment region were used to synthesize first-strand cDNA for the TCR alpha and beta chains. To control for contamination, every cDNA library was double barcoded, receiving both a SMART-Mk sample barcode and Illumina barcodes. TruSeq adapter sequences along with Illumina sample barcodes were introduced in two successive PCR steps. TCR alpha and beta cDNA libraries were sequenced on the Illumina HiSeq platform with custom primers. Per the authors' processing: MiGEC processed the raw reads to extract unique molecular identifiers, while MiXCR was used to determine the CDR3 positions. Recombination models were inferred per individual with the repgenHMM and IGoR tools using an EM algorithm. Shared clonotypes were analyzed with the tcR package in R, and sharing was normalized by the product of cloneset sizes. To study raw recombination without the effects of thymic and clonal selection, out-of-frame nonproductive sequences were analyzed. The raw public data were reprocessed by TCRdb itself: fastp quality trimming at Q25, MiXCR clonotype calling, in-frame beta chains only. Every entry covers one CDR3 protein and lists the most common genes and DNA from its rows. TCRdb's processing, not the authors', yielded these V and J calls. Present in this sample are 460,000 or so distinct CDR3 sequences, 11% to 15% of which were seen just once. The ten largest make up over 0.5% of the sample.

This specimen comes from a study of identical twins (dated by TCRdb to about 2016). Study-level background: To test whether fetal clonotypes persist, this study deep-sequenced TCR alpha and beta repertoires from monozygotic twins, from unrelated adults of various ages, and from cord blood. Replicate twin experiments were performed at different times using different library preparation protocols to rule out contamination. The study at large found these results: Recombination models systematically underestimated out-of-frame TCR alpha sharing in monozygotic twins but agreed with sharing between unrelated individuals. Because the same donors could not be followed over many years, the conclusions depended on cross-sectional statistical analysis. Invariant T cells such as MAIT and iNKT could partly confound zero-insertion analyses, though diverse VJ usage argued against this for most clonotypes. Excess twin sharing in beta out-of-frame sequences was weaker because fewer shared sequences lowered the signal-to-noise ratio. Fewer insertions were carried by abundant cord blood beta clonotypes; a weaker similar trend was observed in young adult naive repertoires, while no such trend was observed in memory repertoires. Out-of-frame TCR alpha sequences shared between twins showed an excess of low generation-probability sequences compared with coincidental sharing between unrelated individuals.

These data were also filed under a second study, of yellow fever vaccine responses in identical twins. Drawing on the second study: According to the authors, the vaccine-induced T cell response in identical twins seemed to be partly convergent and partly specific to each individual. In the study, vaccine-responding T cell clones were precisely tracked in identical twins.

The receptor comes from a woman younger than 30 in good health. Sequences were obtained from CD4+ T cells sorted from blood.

The nucleotide sequence is given as TGTGCCAGCACGATGTATGGAGGCAACACTGAAGCTTTCTTT. This yields the protein CASTMYGGNTEAFF. The chain links TRBV6-2 or TRBV6-3 with TRBJ1-1, with the D gene not clear enough to name. At the junction V is shortened by 7 bases and J by 2 bases, with 14 bases in between. CDR1 MNHEY and CDR2 SVGEGT were looked up in the germline V gene. The CDR3 measures 14 amino acids from cysteine to phenylalanine. Only the CDR3 region is kept as DNA, spanning 42 bases read in frame from base 1.